Below are 21 T cell receptor beta chains sequenced from a single sample in a study of OX40 agonist ivuxolimab in advanced cancers. This table comes from immunoSEQ multiplex PCR, and its TCRdb copy is limited to in-frame clones, with some not included. This sample has approximately 61,000 clones, with just over 90% found just once. The sequenced sample was CD4+ or CD8+ T cells sorted from blood, obtained in a trial of the OX40 agonist ivuxolimab. Receptors were obtained from an adult with an advanced solid tumor such as melanoma, head and neck, liver or kidney cancer.

The CDR3 region is CASLSLIEETQYF. The CDR3, as DNA: TGTGCCAGCTTAAGTTTGATAGAAGAGACCCAGTACTTC. The chain carries TRBV28 and TRBJ2-5; D unresolved. Germline CDR1 reads MDHEN; CDR2 reads SYDVKM. Between the trimmed V and J ends, which lost 8 bases and 3 bases, there was a span of 13 bases. The CDR3 totals 13 residues.

DNA for the CDR3: TGTGCCAGCAGCCACAGCCAGACAGGGGTTAGAGAAAAACTGTTTTTT. This translates into CASSHSQTGVREKLFF. J is TRBJ1-4 and V is TRBV13, with TRBD1 identical over 8 bases. V dropped 5 bases and J dropped 8; count of bases not matched to a gene: 13. The CDR3 runs to 16 residues. Germline V gene sequence: CDR1 PRHDT, CDR2 FYEKMQ (reference sequence). Drawing the rest from reference TRBV13 and TRBJ1-4, the complete variable domain is AAGVIQSPRHLIKEKRETATLKCYPIPRHDTVYWYQQGPGQDPQFLISFYEKMQSDKGSIPDRFSAQQFSDYHSELNMSSLELGDSALYFCASSHSQTGVREKLFFGSGTQLSVL.

The chain carries TRBV6-1 and TRBJ1-1, with D uncertain. The CDR3 consists of 11 residues. The V end was cut by 10 bases, the J end by 1 base, with 7 bases between. Germline CDR1 and CDR2: MNHNS and SASEGT. CDR3 in amino acids: CATSENTEAFF. The CDR3 region has the DNA TGTGCCACCTCGGAGAACACTGAAGCTTTCTTT.

This rearrangement joins TRBV28 to TRBJ2-7, with no clear D. The CDR3 extends over 12 amino acids. The germline V gene has CDR1 MDHEN and CDR2 SYDVKM. Trimming stripped 3 bases from V and 0 bases from J, with 3 bases between. The CDR3 reads CASSLFSYEQYF. The DNA for the CDR3 is TGTGCCAGCAGTTTGTTCTCCTACGAGCAGTACTTC.

In this sample, this clone turned up once. This chain links TRBV4-1 with TRBJ1-1, with D hard to call. Trimming took 0 bases from V and 2 from J, leaving 10 bases between them. The germline V gene has CDR1 MGHRA and CDR2 YSYEKL. The CDR3 is 15 residues long. CDR3 in DNA: TGCGCCAGCAGCCAAGAGGTGGGCTCAAACACTGAAGCTTTCTTT. It encodes CASSQEVGSNTEAFF.

The chain has TRBV4-1 and TRBJ1-2; D not certain. CDR1 and CDR2 (germline): MGHRA, YSYEKL. The V gene lost 4 bases and the J gene lost 3 bases, with 21 bases spanning the gap. The CDR3 extends over 17 amino acids. This CDR3 reads CASSPTDAPAGDYGYTF. The CDR3 DNA reads TGCGCCAGCAGCCCGACCGATGCCCCAGCGGGCGACTATGGCTACACCTTC.

The chain is built from TRBV27 and TRBJ1-2, with a weak D call TRBD1 (5 bases). In germline, CDR1 is MNHEY, CDR2 SMNVEV (reference sequence). This CDR3 contains 15 residues. The V end was cut by 3 bases, the J end by 5 bases, with 16 bases between. CDR3 in amino acids: CASSFRPRVRYGYTF. In nucleotides, the CDR3 is TGTGCCAGCAGTTTTCGTCCCAGGGTAAGGTATGGCTACACCTTC.

The chain carries TRBV6-5 and TRBJ2-3, with TRBD2 matching over 7 bases. Germline values: CDR1 MNHEY, CDR2 SVGAGI. With 0 bases clipped from V and 4 bases from J, the junction kept 7 bases outside the gene matches. This CDR3 has 16 residues. CDR3 DNA sequence: TGTGCCAGCAGTTACTCCCTCGCGGGGGACTCAGATACGCAGTATTTT. Residues: CASSYSLAGDSDTQYF.

The chain couples TRBV28 to TRBJ1-1; no definite D call. Germline-derived CDR1 and CDR2 are MDHEN and SYDVKM. The V end lost 6 bases, the J end lost 4 bases, and 18 bases lay between the germline ends. The CDR3 has 15 amino acids. CDR3 DNA: TGTGCCAGCAGGCCTACCGGACCCGCAGGCACTGAAGCTTTCTTT. Amino acid sequence: CASRPTGPAGTEAFF.

The genes are TRBV6-1 and TRBJ1-2, with D perhaps matching TRBD1 (5 bases). V shed 6 bases and J shed 0 bases, with 14 bases lying between them. The CDR3 covers 15 residues. CDR1 and CDR2 from the germline V gene are MNHNS and SASEGT. For the CDR3, the DNA is TGTGCCAGCAGCGGGGGGGAAGGGACTAACTATGGCTACACCTTC. Its translation is CASSGGEGTNYGYTF.

CDR3 in DNA: TGTGCCAGCAGCTTGGCCTATGGAAAACTGTTTTTT. It specifies CASSLAYGKLFF. The gene calls are TRBV5-6 and TRBJ1-4; no firm D call. Germline values: CDR1 SGHDT, CDR2 YYEEEE. The germline V and J ends were trimmed by 0 bases and 10 bases, with 7 bases remaining between them. The CDR3 contains 12 residues. The entire variable domain, with the rest obtained from reference TRBV5-6 and TRBJ1-4, is as follows: DAGVTQSPTHLIKTRGQQVTLRCSPKSGHDTVSWYQQALGQGPQFIFQYYEEEERQRGNFPDRFSGHQFPNYSSELNVNALLLGDSALYLCASSLAYGKLFFGSGTQLSVL.

V usage is TRBV6-6 and J usage is TRBJ2-1; 10 bases map to TRBD2. The germline gives CDR1 MNHNY, CDR2 SVGAGI (reference sequence). Trimming cost V 6 bases and J 6 bases; bases outside gene matches: 8. The length of the CDR3 is 15 residues. Here the CDR3 DNA reads TGTGCCAGCAGGGACTGGAGCGGGGGGGGCAATGAGCAGTTCTTC. Protein sequence: CASRDWSGGGNEQFF.

Only one count was recorded for this clone. The chain is built from TRBV9 and TRBJ2-1; tentatively, D is TRBD2 (6 bases). V dropped 4 bases and J dropped 9 bases, with 14 bases sitting between them. The germline V gene encodes CDR1 SGDLS and CDR2 YYNGEE. This CDR3 is 13 amino acids long. This CDR3 reads CASSPRLEVEQFF. CDR3 bases: TGTGCCAGCAGCCCCCGACTAGAGGTTGAGCAGTTCTTC.

The rearrangement links TRBV4-1 to TRBJ1-2; perhaps TRBD1 as D (5 bases). CDR1 is MGHRA, CDR2 YSYEKL, per germline. CDR3 length: 16 residues. Trimming cost V 3 bases and J 3 bases, with 17 bases left between them. CDR3 nucleotide sequence: TGCGCCAGCAGCCACCAAACCGGGACGGGGCACTATGGCTACACCTTC. Translating it yields CASSHQTGTGHYGYTF.

V usage is TRBV27 and J usage is TRBJ2-7, with 11 positions matching TRBD1. Trimming cost V 5 bases and J 3 bases; bases outside gene matches: 3. Germline V gives CDR1 MNHEY, CDR2 SMNVEV (reference sequence). CDR3 length equals 14 residues. Here the CDR3 DNA reads TGTGCCAGCAGTCCCGGGACAGGGGGCTACGAGCAGTACTTC. It is translated as CASSPGTGGYEQYF.

The chain links TRBV5-1 to TRBJ2-7, with D perhaps being TRBD1 or TRBD2 (5 bases each). V lost 4 bases and J lost 1, with 15 bases in between. Germline CDR1 SGHRS, CDR2 YFSETQ. This CDR3 spans 15 amino acids. CDR3 DNA sequence: TGCGCCAGCAGCCCGACAGTGACTATATCCTACGAGCAGTACTTC. It translates to CASSPTVTISYEQYF.

The chain combines TRBV19 with TRBJ1-2, with D possibly TRBD1 on 6 matching bases. The CDR3 has 14 amino acids. Trimming took off 5 bases at V and 4 bases at J, with 14 bases between the two ends. The germline V gene encodes CDR1 LNHDA and CDR2 SQIVND (reference sequence). CDR3 region: CASSADQGLYGYTF. CDR3 DNA sequence: TGTGCCAGTAGTGCCGATCAGGGGCTCTATGGCTACACCTTC.

This clone was recorded once. The genes are TRBV19 and TRBJ2-3; no reliable D call. Germline CDR1 and CDR2: LNHDA and SQIVND (reference sequence). With 3 bases removed from V and 4 bases from J, the gap between germline ends came to 8 bases. The CDR3 runs 13 residues. The CDR3 loop is CASSMVSPDTQYF. CDR3 nucleotide sequence: TGTGCCAGTAGTATGGTCTCGCCAGATACGCAGTATTTT.

The CDR3 loop is CASSDPLAGKDNEQFF. CDR3 in DNA: TGTGCCAGCAGTGATCCCTTGGCGGGGAAGGACAATGAGCAGTTCTTC. This chain connects TRBV25-1 to TRBJ2-1; D is perhaps TRBD2 (6 bases). Germline V lookup: CDR1 MGHDK, CDR2 SYGVNS. V was clipped by 3 bases and J by 5 bases, with 17 bases between them. The CDR3 runs to 16 residues.

The chain uses TRBV28 and TRBJ2-7; TRBD2 aligns across 7 bases. The V gene end was trimmed by 7 bases and the J gene end by 4 bases; junction bases not matched to a gene: 1. The CDR3 is made up of 11 amino acids. Germline V gene sequence: CDR1 MDHEN, CDR2 SYDVKM. The CDR3 DNA reads as TGTGCCAGCAACGGGGGGTACGAGCAGTACTTC. It specifies CASNGGYEQYF.

The rearrangement joins TRBV15 to TRBJ1-1, with 7 positions matching TRBD1. With V trimmed by 5 bases and J by 1 base, 4 bases remained unmatched. This CDR3 region has 14 residues. Germline V gene lookup returns CDR1 LNHNV and CDR2 YYDKDF (reference sequence). The CDR3 sequence: CATSHRTGNTEAFF. DNA of the CDR3: TGTGCCACCAGCCACCGGACAGGGAACACTGAAGCTTTCTTT.